Only a few counts were recorded for the clone carrying this TCR beta chain. Its antigen is currently unknown. The data belong to a study of beta chain features in type 1 diabetes. Whole-study results and caveats: Shorter templates may be favored by PCR, equally so in patients and controls. Using cDNA template may skew counts toward highly expressing activated cells. A potential influence of HLA type upon TCRB rearrangement remained unresolved herein. Shorter TCRB CDR3s, moderately but significantly so, marked every one of the four CD4+ subsets in Type 1 diabetes patients.

The CDR3 is 14 amino acids. V shed 1 base and J 2 bases; nucleotides not matched to a gene: 1. Germline values: CDR1 SGHVS, CDR2 FQNEAQ. Expressed TCRB transcripts were sequenced after all isolated RNA was converted to cDNA. Profiling relied on immunoSEQ multiplex PCR, and the TCRdb table lists in-frame clones only, not all of them. The data contain roughly 380,000 clones, about 18% of them seen just once; the ten biggest clones take up around 0.045%. The rearrangement uses TRBV7-8 and TRBJ2-5; 7 bases match TRBD2. The sequenced sample consisted of naive CD4+ T cells from blood. The sequence came from a woman in her late teens or twenties in good health. This chain's CDR3 is CASSLGGGQETQYF. CDR3 coding DNA: TGTGCCAGCAGCTTAGGGGGGGGGCAAGAGACCCAGTACTTC.